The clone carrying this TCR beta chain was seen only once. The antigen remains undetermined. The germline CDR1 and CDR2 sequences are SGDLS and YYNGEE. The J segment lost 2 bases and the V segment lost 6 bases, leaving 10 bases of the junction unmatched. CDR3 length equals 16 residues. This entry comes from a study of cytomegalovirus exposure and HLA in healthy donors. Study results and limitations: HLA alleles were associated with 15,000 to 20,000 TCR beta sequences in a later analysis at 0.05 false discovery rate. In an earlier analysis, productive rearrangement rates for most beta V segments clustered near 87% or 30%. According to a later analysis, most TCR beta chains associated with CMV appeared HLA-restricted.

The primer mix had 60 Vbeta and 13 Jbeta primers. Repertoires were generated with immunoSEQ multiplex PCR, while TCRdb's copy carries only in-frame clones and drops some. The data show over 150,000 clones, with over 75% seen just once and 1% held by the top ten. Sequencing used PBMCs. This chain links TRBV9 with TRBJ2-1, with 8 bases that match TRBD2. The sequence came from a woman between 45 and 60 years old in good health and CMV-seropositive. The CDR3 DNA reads TGTGCCAGCACCCAGCACGGGGGGGGCGCCTACAATGAGCAGTTCTTC. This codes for CASTQHGGGAYNEQFF.